This entry is about one T cell receptor (beta chain). The data derive from a study of blood T cell repertoires in COVID-19. On the study more broadly: Material from acute and convalescent COVID-19 was sourced from the United States, Italy and Spain.

Only in-frame clones appear in the TCRdb table, and some are missing; sequencing was by immunoSEQ multiplex PCR. The sample has roughly 170,000 clones, about 80% seen once; the top ten hold roughly 7.1%. V dropped 4 bases and J dropped 6; count of bases not matched to a gene: 11. CDR1 SGHRS and CDR2 YFSETQ come from the germline V gene. This CDR3 region has 15 residues. Material for sequencing was peripheral blood. The chain employs TRBV5-1 and TRBJ2-7, with 9 bases matching TRBD1. The receptor comes from a human donor in a cohort sampled during active COVID-19. CDR3 protein: CASSRGTGLLSEQYF. The CDR3 DNA sequence: TGCGCCAGCAGCCGCGGGACAGGGCTCCTCTCCGAGCAGTACTTC.